This T cell receptor (beta chain) was profiled in a study of shared clonotypes between healthy human individuals. General study points: The study found lower generation probabilities in non-shared clonotypes than in those shared by all four donors. Naive subsets tended to show greater estimated richness than memory subsets.

Donors were healthy HIV-negative adults without recent acute infections or vaccinations. As for this clone: Its antigen is unknown.

Data came from immunoSEQ multiplex PCR; TCRdb stores just in-frame clones and leaves some out. The sample has some 2,100,000 clones; almost 96% are singletons. The CDR3 is 14 residues long. CDR1 SNHLY and CDR2 FYNNEI come from the germline V gene. V was pared by 5 bases and J by 11 bases, with 9 bases of the junction left unmatched. The sequenced material came from naive CD4+ T cells sorted from blood. Subset here: CD45RA+ positively selected. The clonotype comes from a man younger than 35 in good health. V usage is TRBV2 and J usage is TRBJ2-1; TRBD1 matches at 10 bases. The CDR3 nucleotides read TGTGCCAGCAGTAGTCCGGGACAGGGGATAAAGCAGTTCTTC. It specifies CASSSPGQGIKQFF. Looking up the rest from reference TRBV2 and TRBJ2-1 gives the full variable domain: EPEVTQTPSHQVTQMGQEVILRCVPISNHLYFYWYRQILGQKVEFLVSFYNNEISEKSEIFDDQFSVERPDGSNFTLKIRSTKLEDSAMYFCASSSPGQGIKQFFGPGTRLTVL.